The 20 T cell receptor beta chains below all came from one sample that was sequenced in a study of shared clonotypes between healthy human individuals. TCRdb's table, derived via immunoSEQ multiplex PCR, lists solely in-frame clones and lacks some. The sample holds about 2.3 million clones, 80% to 95% seen once. Sequencing was performed on naive CD4+ T cells from PBMCs. The sample's subset: CD45RA+ positively selected. These TCRs come from a man between 18 and 29 years old in good health. Some clones in this sample may be carry-over from other donors' samples.

As for this clone: This CDR3 is also generated by other DNA sequences in the sample. CDR3 sequence (DNA): TGCGCCAGCAGCTTAGCGGGACAGGGCCCCTACGAGCAGTACTTC. It codes for CASSLAGQGPYEQYF. The chain carries TRBV5-1 and TRBJ2-7; 9 positions match TRBD1. The CDR3 runs to 15 residues. Per germline, CDR1 SGHRS and CDR2 YFSETQ. The V and J ends lost 2 bases and 2 bases, in that order; junction bases with no gene match: 5.

The chain combines TRBV21-1 with TRBJ2-7. TRBV21-1 is classified as a pseudogene. This CDR3 is 13 amino acids long. DNA of the CDR3: TGTGCAGCCATAGGCACCTTGATGTCCGAGCAGTACTTC. This encodes CAAIGTLMSEQYF.

A note on this clone: Other DNA sequences from this sample encode an identical CDR3 as well. The chain is built from TRBV7-2 and TRBJ1-1; D perhaps matches TRBD1 (5 bases). Per the germline V gene, CDR1 is SGHTA and CDR2 is FQGNSA. The CDR3 consists of 14 residues. V shed 1 base and J shed 1 base, with 7 bases lying between them. The CDR3: CASSLGQGNTEAFF. The CDR3 DNA is TGTGCCAGCAGCTTAGGGCAGGGGAACACTGAAGCTTTCTTT.

The J gene is TRBJ2-1, the V gene TRBV9; TRBD2 agrees at 15 bases. The CDR3 has 16 amino acids. J was trimmed by 7 bases and V by 4 bases; bases with no gene match: 6. Germline V gives CDR1 SGDLS, CDR2 YYNGEE. The CDR3 DNA reads as TGTGCCAGCAGCCCCCCGGGACTAGCGGGAGGTAATGAGCAGTTCTTC. This sequence encodes CASSPPGLAGGNEQFF.

On this clone: Other DNA sequences within the sample encode an identical CDR3. The chain carries TRBV27 and TRBJ2-3; no definite D call. The CDR3 covers 14 residues. Trimming took 0 bases from V and 0 from J, leaving 4 bases between them. The germline V gene has CDR1 MNHEY and CDR2 SMNVEV (reference sequence). The CDR3 spells CASSLSLSTDTQYF. The CDR3 nucleotides read TGTGCCAGCAGTTTATCCTTAAGCACAGATACGCAGTATTTT.

With regard to this clone: The same CDR3 also results from other DNA sequences found in this sample. The chain carries TRBV29-1 and TRBJ2-3, with TRBD2 identical over 7 bases. Germline CDR1 SQVTM, CDR2 ANQGSEA. The trim removed 3 bases at V and 0 bases at J, leaving 3 bases unmatched. CDR3 length: 14 amino acids. The CDR3 loop is CSVEASGSTDTQYF. DNA of the CDR3: TGCAGCGTTGAGGCTAGCGGTAGCACAGATACGCAGTATTTT.

The chain has TRBV28 and TRBJ1-2; TRBD1 matches 9 bases. Losses at the gene ends were 5 bases for V and 7 bases for J; bases not matched to a gene: 14. CDR1 MDHEN and CDR2 SYDVKM come from the germline V gene. The length of the CDR3 is 16 residues. The DNA for the CDR3 is TGTGCCAGCAGTGTGACACCGGGACAGGGTATTGGTGGCTACACCTTC. Amino acid sequence: CASSVTPGQGIGGYTF.

In nucleotides, the CDR3 is TGCGCCAGCAGCTCCCCCGACAGGGGAAACACCATATATTTT. Translation gives CASSSPDRGNTIYF. The chain has TRBV5-1 and TRBJ1-3, with D maybe TRBD1 (6 bases). Per the germline V gene, CDR1 is SGHRS and CDR2 is YFSETQ. This CDR3 is built from 14 residues. Trimming left V 3 bases short and J 4 bases short, with 11 bases between.

The chain is built from TRBV7-7 and TRBJ2-2, with a tentative D call TRBD1 (6 bases). V dropped 4 bases and J dropped 1 base, with 10 bases sitting between them. Germline V gene sequence: CDR1 SSHAT, CDR2 FNYEAQ (reference sequence). The CDR3 totals 15 residues. The CDR3 DNA is TGTGCCAGCAGCTCTTGGACAGAGAACACCGGGGAGCTGTTTTTT. Protein: CASSSWTENTGELFF. The whole variable domain, filled in from reference TRBV7-7 and TRBJ2-2, reads GAGVSQSPRYKVTKRGQDVTLRCDPISSHATLYWYQQALGQGPEFLTYFNYEAQPDKSGLPSDRFSAERPEGSISTLTIQRTEQRDSAMYRCASSSWTENTGELFFGEGSRLTVL.

The rearrangement uses TRBV9 and TRBJ1-2, with D tentatively TRBD1 (5 bases). CDR1 is SGDLS and CDR2 is YYNGEE in the germline V gene. The CDR3 length is 19 residues. V was cut by 0 bases and J by 1 base, with 22 bases left in between. CDR3 amino acids: CASSVATWGGTTLNYGYTF. CDR3 DNA: TGTGCCAGCAGCGTAGCTACGTGGGGGGGGACCACCCTTAACTATGGCTACACCTTC.

This clone was picked up a small number of times. This sequence joins TRBV6-5 and TRBJ1-1; D uncertain. This CDR3 spans 13 amino acids. Trimming removed 11 bases from V and 0 bases from J, with 13 bases in between. Germline V gives CDR1 MNHEY, CDR2 SVGAGI. The CDR3 here is CASSAGMNTEAFF. The CDR3, as DNA: TGTGCCTCCTCGGCAGGAATGAACACTGAAGCTTTCTTT.

The chain combines TRBV5-1 with TRBJ2-2; D is unclear. Germline values: CDR1 SGHRS, CDR2 YFSETQ. The CDR3 sequence is 15 residues long. V lost 7 bases and J 5 bases, leaving 18 bases between the germline ends. The CDR3 here is CASGPGPVGTGELFF. In DNA, the CDR3 is TGCGCCAGCGGACCAGGACCGGTCGGAACCGGGGAGCTGTTTTTT.

CDR3 nucleotide sequence: TGTGCCAGCAAGGGACAAGCGGGAGAGACCCAGTACTTC. Its protein product is CASKGQAGETQYF. The chain uses TRBV6-1 and TRBJ2-5; D may match TRBD1 or TRBD2 (6 bases each). Looked up from germline, CDR1 is MNHNS and CDR2 is SASEGT. This CDR3 spans 13 amino acids. V dropped 7 bases and J dropped 4 bases, with 13 bases sitting between them.

This chain connects TRBV18 to TRBJ2-7, with D uncertain. Germline V gene sequence: CDR1 KGHSH, CDR2 LQKENI. Trimming stripped 0 bases from V and 0 bases from J, with 6 bases between. This CDR3 contains 14 residues. The CDR3: CASSPPALSYEQYF. The CDR3 DNA reads TGTGCCAGCTCACCACCGGCTCTCTCCTACGAGCAGTACTTC. Based on the CDR3 plus reference TRBV18 and TRBJ2-7, the full variable domain is NAGVMQNPRHLVRRRGQEARLRCSPMKGHSHVYWYRQLPEEGLKFMVYLQKENIIDESGMPKERFSAEFPKEGPSILRIQQVVRGDSAAYFCASSPPALSYEQYFGPGTRLTVT.

This chain links TRBV28 with TRBJ1-1; the D is unclear. Germline V gene lookup returns CDR1 MDHEN and CDR2 SYDVKM. Trimming removed 7 bases from V and 4 bases from J, with 19 bases in between. The CDR3 has 15 amino acids. The CDR3 spells CASKPATGLGTEAFF. The CDR3 coding sequence is TGTGCCAGCAAACCCGCCACGGGGTTGGGCACTGAAGCTTTCTTT. The full variable domain, in which reference TRBV28 and TRBJ1-1 provide the parts outside the CDR3, is DVKVTQSSRYLVKRTGEKVFLECVQDMDHENMFWYRQDPGLGLRLIYFSYDVKMKEKGDIPEGYSVSREKKERFSLILESASTNQTSMYLCASKPATGLGTEAFFGQGTRLTVV.

The CDR3 DNA sequence: TGTGCCAGCAGTTACCGACTTTCTCCGTTTTACGAGCAGTACTTC. Translation gives CASSYRLSPFYEQYF. This sequence joins TRBV28 and TRBJ2-7; D is unclear. The CDR3 is made up of 15 amino acids. The V gene's germline CDR1 is MDHEN and CDR2 SYDVKM. The ends were cut back, 4 bases at V and 4 bases at J, with 17 bases in the middle.

This rearrangement joins TRBV28 to TRBJ1-2; TRBD1 aligns across 7 bases. From germline, CDR1 is MDHEN and CDR2 SYDVKM. This CDR3 region has 13 residues. V dropped 6 bases and J dropped 5; count of bases not matched to a gene: 6. The CDR3 reads CASSRDRVYGYTF. The CDR3, as DNA: TGTGCCAGCAGCCGAGACAGGGTATATGGCTACACCTTC.

The V and J genes are TRBV7-3 and TRBJ2-6; tentative D call: TRBD1 (5 bases). Germline V lookup: CDR1 SGHTA, CDR2 FQGTGA. Deletions cut 0 bases from V and 2 bases from J, with 11 bases between. The CDR3 extends over 17 amino acids. The CDR3: CASSLTWGVAGANVLTF. In DNA form, the CDR3 reads TGTGCCAGCAGCTTAACCTGGGGCGTAGCTGGGGCCAACGTCCTGACTTTC.

This chain connects TRBV9 to TRBJ2-2; D is uncertain. Germline V gene lookup returns CDR1 SGDLS and CDR2 YYNGEE. The CDR3 covers 14 residues. Trimming removed 6 bases at V and 1 base at J, with 10 bases between. The CDR3 coding sequence is TGTGCCAGCAACCCCAACGGGAACACCGGGGAGCTGTTTTTT. As protein: CASNPNGNTGELFF.

J is TRBJ1-4 and V is TRBV9; tentatively, D is TRBD1 (5 bases). This CDR3 has 15 amino acids. V lost 0 bases and J lost 3, with 9 bases in between. Germline assignment: CDR1 SGDLS and CDR2 YYNGEE. Here the CDR3 DNA reads TGTGCCAGCAGCGTAGTGGGGGGACCTAATGAAAAACTGTTTTTT. Residues: CASSVVGGPNEKLFF.